The 13 T cell receptor beta chains listed next were all sequenced from one sample in a study of T cells expressing NK-cell markers. After re-calling the 5' RACE reads, TCRdb lists one entry per CDR3 protein, DNA absent. The sample yields some 410,000 distinct CDR3 sequences, of which the top ten take up approximately 6.8%. Source material: blood T cells: a sorted CD56 or NKG2C T cell subset, CD4+ or CD8+ T cells, or bulk PBMC T cells (not recorded which). All receptors come from a woman aged 18 to 75 in good health.

The genes are TRBV7-2 and TRBJ2-5; the TCRdb D gene call, TRBD2, has no DNA to confirm it. The length of the CDR3 is 14 residues. CDR1 SGHTA and CDR2 FQGNSA come from the germline V gene. CDR3: CASKWSGSQETQYF.

This chain's CDR3 is CASSLDRGNNQPQHF. The V call is TRBV5-1, the J call TRBJ1-5. There are 15 residues in the CDR3. CDR1 and CDR2 from the germline V gene are SGHRS and YFSETQ.

V usage is TRBV4-2 and J usage is TRBJ1-2. CDR3 length: 15 residues. CDR1 LGHNA and CDR2 YNFKEQ come from the germline V gene. The CDR3 reads CASSQASSRNYGYTF.

The chain couples TRBV5-1 to TRBJ2-3; the D call from TCRdb, TRBD1, cannot be confirmed without DNA. The CDR3 runs to 15 residues. The germline gives CDR1 SGHRS, CDR2 YFSETQ. This CDR3 is CASSLGGGDTDTQYF.

The rearrangement joins TRBV6-2 or TRBV6-3 to TRBJ2-1; TCRdb outputs TRBD2, but without DNA this stays unchecked. Germline CDR1 reads MNHEY; CDR2 reads SVGEGT. The CDR3 runs 17 residues. CDR3 in amino acids: CASSTWTSGSSYNEQFF.

The chain combines TRBV20-1 with TRBJ1-5; TCRdb's assignment of TRBD1 cannot be checked, as there is no DNA. This CDR3 has 14 amino acids. Germline values: CDR1 DFQATT, CDR2 SNEGSKA (reference sequence). CDR3 amino acids: CSARSRGANQPQHF.

The rearrangement uses TRBV27 and TRBJ1-4; as DNA is missing, the TRBD1 call by TCRdb cannot be tested. The CDR3 is 15 residues long. Germline CDR1 is MNHEY and CDR2 is SMNVEV (reference sequence). CDR3: CASSLFRGRGEKLFF.

The chain carries TRBV6-2 or TRBV6-3 and TRBJ2-7; TCRdb's D call of TRBD1 is untestable without DNA. The V gene's germline CDR1 is MNHEY and CDR2 SVGEGT. The CDR3 loop spans 12 amino acids. This CDR3 reads CASSWTGSEQYF.

The chain carries TRBV5-1 and TRBJ2-3; without DNA, the TCRdb call of TRBD2 cannot be checked. CDR1 and CDR2 (germline): SGHRS, YFSETQ. This CDR3 is built from 16 residues. The CDR3 loop is CASSLTNSGEADTQYF.

This chain links TRBV5-1 with TRBJ2-1; TCRdb's D gene call, TRBD2, goes unchecked for lack of DNA. CDR3 size: 14 residues. Germline V gene lookup returns CDR1 SGHRS and CDR2 YFSETQ. The CDR3 sequence: CASSSLGAYNEQFF.

The V gene is TRBV11-2, the J gene TRBJ1-1; with no DNA, the TCRdb D assignment of TRBD1 cannot be verified. CDR1 is SGHAT, CDR2 FQNNGV, per germline. This CDR3 is 14 amino acids long. This CDR3 is CASSYLAGGTEAFF.

The rearrangement joins TRBV12-3 or TRBV12-4 to TRBJ2-7. CDR3 size: 14 residues. The CDR3 here is CASSWVSSSYEQYF.

The rearrangement links TRBV4-1 to TRBJ1-2. This CDR3 contains 14 residues. Per germline, CDR1 MGHRA and CDR2 YSYEKL. CDR3 sequence: CASSQEPHLDGYTF.